This T cell receptor beta chain was captured by sequencing in a study of T cells in Graves' hyperthyroidism and ophthalmopathy. The investigators amplified TCR beta CDR3 regions from RNA transcripts. The HTBI primer set served for first-round RT-PCR of the TCR CDR3. TCRdb re-called the multiplex PCR reads through MiXCR, storing one row per CDR3 protein. Of about 680,000 distinct CDR3 sequences in the sample, 35% were seen once. Germline CDR1 and CDR2: SGHNT and YENEEA. CDR3 size: 15 residues. V was clipped by 1 base and J by 2 bases, with 11 bases between them. This clonotype was detected ten times or more.

The rearrangement links TRBV11-3 to TRBJ1-2, with no clear D. This TCR came from a woman in her thirties or forties with Graves' hyperthyroidism. Sequenced: blood. DNA for the CDR3: TGTGCCAGCAGCTTAGGTTTCGCTGGGAACTATGGCTACACCTTC. Its translation is CASSLGFAGNYGYTF.